The 12 T cell receptor beta chains reported below all come from one sample, sequenced in a study of T cell changes during pregnancy in multiple sclerosis. Profiled with immunoSEQ multiplex PCR; TCRdb holds only in-frame clones, not every one. The sample consists of 35,000 to 55,000 clones, roughly 91% of them appearing once. This specimen was CD8+ T cells from peripheral blood mononuclear cells, taken after pregnancy. Source of these receptors: a female donor in good health, enrolled as a control in a pregnancy study.

This sequence joins TRBV7-8 and TRBJ1-4, with D possibly matching TRBD1 (5 bases). The length of the CDR3 is 15 residues. Deletions cut 0 bases from V and 5 bases from J, with 10 bases between. The V gene's germline CDR1 is SGHVS and CDR2 FQNEAQ. The CDR3 coding sequence is TGTGCCAGCAGCTTAGCTCAGGGCCTAAATGAAAAACTGTTTTTT. Translation: CASSLAQGLNEKLFF.

CDR3 nucleotides: TGTGCCAGCAGCGAATCCGGGACAGGGTCCTATGGCTACACCTTC. Translation: CASSESGTGSYGYTF. The genes are TRBV7-2 and TRBJ1-2; TRBD1 matches at 9 bases. The CDR3 spans 15 residues. V lost 5 bases, J lost 4 bases, and 8 bases stayed unmatched. Germline V gene sequence: CDR1 SGHTA, CDR2 FQGNSA.

V and J are TRBV27 and TRBJ1-2; 7 bases line up with TRBD1. The trim removed 5 bases at V and 0 bases at J, leaving 9 bases unmatched. Germline values: CDR1 MNHEY, CDR2 SMNVEV (reference sequence). This CDR3 comprises 16 residues. CDR3 nucleotides: TGTGCCAGCAGTCCAGAATACAGGGGACCTAACTATGGCTACACCTTC. Encoded protein: CASSPEYRGPNYGYTF.

This chain uses TRBV28 with TRBJ2-7; weak D call: TRBD2 (5 bases). With 3 bases removed from V and 2 bases from J, the gap between germline ends came to 17 bases. Germline V CDR1 and CDR2: MDHEN, SYDVKM. The CDR3 totals 16 residues. For the CDR3, the DNA is TGTGCCAGCAGTTTGTTCGACTCCCCGGGGACCTACGAGCAGTACTTC. Encoded protein: CASSLFDSPGTYEQYF.

This CDR3 is CASSFRGGHEQYF. DNA of the CDR3: TGTGCCAGCAGCTTCCGGGGTGGGCACGAGCAGTACTTC. The chain links TRBV14 to TRBJ2-7, with a tentative D call TRBD2 (5 bases). From germline, CDR1 is SGHDN and CDR2 FVKESK. The CDR3 is 13 amino acids. The V and J ends lost 5 bases and 5 bases respectively, with 13 bases between them.

The chain uses TRBV27 and TRBJ2-7; 9 bases fit TRBD1. The V gene's germline CDR1 is MNHEY and CDR2 SMNVEV (reference sequence). The length of the CDR3 is 15 residues. The junction had 10 bases not matched to a gene; V was cut back by 6 bases and J by 4 bases. As DNA, the CDR3 is TGTGCCAGCAGGCCGGTGTGGGGACAGGGTTACGAGCAGTACTTC. It is translated as CASRPVWGQGYEQYF.

The genes are TRBV9 and TRBJ1-2; unclear D gene. There are 11 residues in the CDR3. V was pared by 5 bases and J by 2 bases, with 4 bases between. Germline-derived CDR1 and CDR2 are SGDLS and YYNGEE. CDR3 sequence: CASSPNYGYTF. The CDR3 nucleotides are TGTGCCAGCAGTCCAAACTATGGCTACACCTTC.

A single count supports this clone. The chain combines TRBV30 with TRBJ2-7, with D maybe TRBD2 (5 bases). CDR3 size: 13 residues. Looked up from germline, CDR1 is GTSNPN and CDR2 is SVGIG (reference sequence). Between the trimmed V and J ends, which lost 8 bases and 1 base, there was a span of 15 bases. The CDR3 DNA sequence: TGTGCCGGGATGGAGGAGTTGTCCTACGAGCAGTACTTC. Translation: CAGMEELSYEQYF.

V usage is TRBV7-8 and J usage is TRBJ1-6; TRBD1 matches 7 bases. The CDR3 consists of 17 residues. The V and J ends lost 6 bases and 8 bases, in that order; junction bases with no gene match: 16. Germline loops: CDR1 SGHVS, CDR2 FQNEAQ. CDR3 DNA: TGTGCCAGCAGGAAAACGTCGATAGGGGGCATAGATTCACCCCTCCACTTT. It translates to CASRKTSIGGIDSPLHF.

The CDR3: CATSSITTQETQYF. The CDR3, as DNA: TGTGCCACCTCCTCCATTACTACTCAAGAGACCCAGTACTTC. The chain combines TRBV19 with TRBJ2-5; no clear D gene. The CDR3 spans 14 residues. Germline V gene lookup returns CDR1 LNHDA and CDR2 SQIVND (reference sequence). V lost 10 bases, J lost 2 bases, and 17 bases lay in between.

V is TRBV5-6 and J is TRBJ1-4; no reliable D call. The germline V gene has CDR1 SGHDT and CDR2 YYEEEE. The CDR3 contains 14 residues. V shed 2 bases and J shed 7 bases, with 12 bases lying between them. The CDR3, as DNA: TGTGCCAGCAGCTTAGTGACACTTGGTGAAAAACTGTTTTTT. This encodes CASSLVTLGEKLFF.

The chain uses TRBV7-8 and TRBJ2-7; D not resolved. V was cut by 1 base and J by 1 base, with 11 bases left in between. The CDR3 runs 15 residues. Germline CDR1 reads SGHVS; CDR2 reads FQNEAQ. The CDR3 coding sequence is TGTGCCAGCAGCTTAGGGGCCTTTCCTTCCTACGAGCAGTACTTC. Translating gives CASSLGAFPSYEQYF.